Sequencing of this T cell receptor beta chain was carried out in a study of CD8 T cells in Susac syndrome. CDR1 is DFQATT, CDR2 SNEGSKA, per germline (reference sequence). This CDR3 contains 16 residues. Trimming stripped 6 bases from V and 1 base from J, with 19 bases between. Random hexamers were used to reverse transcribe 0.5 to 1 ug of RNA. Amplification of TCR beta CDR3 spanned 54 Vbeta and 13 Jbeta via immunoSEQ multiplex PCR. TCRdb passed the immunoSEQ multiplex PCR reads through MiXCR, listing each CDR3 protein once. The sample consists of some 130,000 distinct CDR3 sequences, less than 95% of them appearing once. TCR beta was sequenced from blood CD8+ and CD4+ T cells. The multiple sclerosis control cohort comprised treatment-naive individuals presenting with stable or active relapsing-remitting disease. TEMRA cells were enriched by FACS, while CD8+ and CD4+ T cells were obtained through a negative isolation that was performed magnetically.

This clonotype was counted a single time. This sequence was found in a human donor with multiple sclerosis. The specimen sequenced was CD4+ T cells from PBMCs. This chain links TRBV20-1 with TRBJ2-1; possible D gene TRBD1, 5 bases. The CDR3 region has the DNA TGCAGTGCCCCCTTGATGGTGGGGCGTTCCTACAATGAGCAGTTCTTC. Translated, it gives CSAPLMVGRSYNEQFF.